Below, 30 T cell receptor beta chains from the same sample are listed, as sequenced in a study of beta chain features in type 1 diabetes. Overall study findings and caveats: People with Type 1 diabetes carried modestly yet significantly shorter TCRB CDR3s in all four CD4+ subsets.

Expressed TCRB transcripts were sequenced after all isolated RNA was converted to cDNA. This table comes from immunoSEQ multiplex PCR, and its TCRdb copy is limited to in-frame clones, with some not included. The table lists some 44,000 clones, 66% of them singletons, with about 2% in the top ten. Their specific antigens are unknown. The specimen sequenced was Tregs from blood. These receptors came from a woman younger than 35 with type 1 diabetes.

CDR3 loop: CASSWTGLDTEAFF. As DNA, the CDR3 is TGTGCCAGCAGTTGGACAGGTTTGGACACTGAAGCTTTCTTT. V gene TRBV6-5 combines with J gene TRBJ1-1; 7 nucleotides align to TRBD1. This CDR3 contains 14 residues. The germline gives CDR1 MNHEY, CDR2 SVGAGI. V shed 4 bases, J shed 3 bases, and the junction held 5 bases outside the gene matches.

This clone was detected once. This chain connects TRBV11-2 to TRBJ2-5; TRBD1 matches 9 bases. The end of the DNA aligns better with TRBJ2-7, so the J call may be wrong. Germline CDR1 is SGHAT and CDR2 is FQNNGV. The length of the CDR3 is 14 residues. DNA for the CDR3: TGTGCCAGCAGCTTGGGGACAGGGAGCTACGAGCAGTACTTC. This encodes CASSLGTGSYEQYF.

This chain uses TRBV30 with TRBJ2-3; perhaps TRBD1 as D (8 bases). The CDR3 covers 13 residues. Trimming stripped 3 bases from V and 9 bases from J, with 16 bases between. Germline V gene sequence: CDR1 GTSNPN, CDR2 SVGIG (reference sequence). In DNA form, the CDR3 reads TGTGCCTGGAGAAGAGGACAGGGAGGGACGCAGTATTTT. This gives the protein CAWRRGQGGTQYF.

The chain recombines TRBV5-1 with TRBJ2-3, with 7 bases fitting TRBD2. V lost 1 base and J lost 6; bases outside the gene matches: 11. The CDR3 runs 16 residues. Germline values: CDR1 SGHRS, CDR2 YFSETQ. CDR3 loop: CASSLWASGPGDTQYF. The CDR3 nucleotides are TGCGCCAGCAGCTTGTGGGCTAGCGGCCCGGGGGATACGCAGTATTTT.

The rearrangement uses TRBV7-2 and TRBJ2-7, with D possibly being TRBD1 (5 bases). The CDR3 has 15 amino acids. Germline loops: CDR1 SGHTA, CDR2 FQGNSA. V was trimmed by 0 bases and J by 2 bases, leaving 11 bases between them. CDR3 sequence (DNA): TGTGCCAGCAGCTTAGCCCAGCCAGGGACCTACGAGCAGTACTTC. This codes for CASSLAQPGTYEQYF.

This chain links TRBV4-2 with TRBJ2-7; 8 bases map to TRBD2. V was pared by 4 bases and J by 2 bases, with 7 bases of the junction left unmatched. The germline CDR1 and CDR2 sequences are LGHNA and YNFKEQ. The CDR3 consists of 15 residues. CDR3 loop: CASSPQHSGTYEQYF. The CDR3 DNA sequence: TGTGCCAGCAGCCCCCAACATAGCGGGACCTACGAGCAGTACTTC.

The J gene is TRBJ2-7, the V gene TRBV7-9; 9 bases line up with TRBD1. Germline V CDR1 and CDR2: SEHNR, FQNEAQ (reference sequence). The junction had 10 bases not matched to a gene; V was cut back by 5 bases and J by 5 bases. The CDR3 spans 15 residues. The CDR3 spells CASSPPGTGTHEQYF. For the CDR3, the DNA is TGTGCCAGCAGCCCGCCCGGGACAGGGACCCACGAGCAGTACTTC. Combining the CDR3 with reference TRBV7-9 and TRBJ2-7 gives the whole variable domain DTGVSQNPRHKITKRGQNVTFRCDPISEHNRLYWYRQTLGQGPEFLTYFQNEAQLEKSRLLSDRFSAERPKGSFSTLEIQRTEQGDSAMYLCASSPPGTGTHEQYFGPGTRLTVT.

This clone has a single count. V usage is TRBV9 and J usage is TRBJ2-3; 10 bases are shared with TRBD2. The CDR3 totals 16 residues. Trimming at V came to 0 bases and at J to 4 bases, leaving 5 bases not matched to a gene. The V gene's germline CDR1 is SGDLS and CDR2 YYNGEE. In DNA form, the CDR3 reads TGTGCCAGCAGCGTAGCTAGCGGGAGCTCGGCAGATACGCAGTATTTT. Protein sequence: CASSVASGSSADTQYF. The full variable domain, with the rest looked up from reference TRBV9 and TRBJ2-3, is DSGVTQTPKHLITATGQRVTLRCSPRSGDLSVYWYQQSLDQGLQFLIQYYNGEERAKGNILERFSAQQFPDLHSELNLSSLELGDSALYFCASSVASGSSADTQYFGPGTRLTVL.

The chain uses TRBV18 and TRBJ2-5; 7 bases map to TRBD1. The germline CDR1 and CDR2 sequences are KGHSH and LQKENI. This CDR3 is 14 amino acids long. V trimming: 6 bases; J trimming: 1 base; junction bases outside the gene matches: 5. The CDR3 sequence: CASSETGIQETQYF. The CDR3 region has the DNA TGTGCCAGCTCCGAGACAGGGATCCAAGAGACCCAGTACTTC.

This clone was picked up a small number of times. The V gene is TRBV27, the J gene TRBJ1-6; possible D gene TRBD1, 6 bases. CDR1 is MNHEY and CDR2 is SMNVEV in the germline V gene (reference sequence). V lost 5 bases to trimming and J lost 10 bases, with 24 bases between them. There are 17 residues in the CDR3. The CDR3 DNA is TGTGCCAGCAGTCCCAAACCTACAGGGAACGGGGGGTCACCCCTCCACTTT. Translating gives CASSPKPTGNGGSPLHF.

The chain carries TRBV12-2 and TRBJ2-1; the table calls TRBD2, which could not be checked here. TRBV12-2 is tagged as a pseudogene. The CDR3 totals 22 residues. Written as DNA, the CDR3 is TGTGCAAGTCGCTTAACAGGTGTCTTAGAGCGGGAGGGGAGTCCTCACAACAATGAGCAGTTCTTC. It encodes CASRLTGVLEREGSPHNNEQFF.

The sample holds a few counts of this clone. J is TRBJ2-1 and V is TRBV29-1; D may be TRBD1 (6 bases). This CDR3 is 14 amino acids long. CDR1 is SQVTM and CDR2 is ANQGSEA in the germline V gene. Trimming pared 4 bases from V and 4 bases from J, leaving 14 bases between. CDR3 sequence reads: CSVANRVQYNEQFF. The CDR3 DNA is TGCAGCGTTGCGAACAGGGTGCAGTACAATGAGCAGTTCTTC.

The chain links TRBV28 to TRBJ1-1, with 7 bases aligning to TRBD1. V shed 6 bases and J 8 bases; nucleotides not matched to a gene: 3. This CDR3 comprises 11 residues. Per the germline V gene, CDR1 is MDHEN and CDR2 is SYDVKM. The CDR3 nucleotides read TGTGCCAGCAGAACGGGACAGGAAGCTTTCTTT. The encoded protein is CASRTGQEAFF.

CDR3 DNA: TGCAGTGCTAGAGTCGGGCAGGGGCAGTACTTC. It codes for CSARVGQGQYF. The gene calls are TRBV20-1 and TRBJ2-7, with TRBD1 as a possible D gene (5 bases). The CDR3 extends over 11 amino acids. Germline V lookup: CDR1 DFQATT, CDR2 SNEGSKA (reference sequence). V shed 1 base and J shed 9 bases, with 10 bases lying between them.

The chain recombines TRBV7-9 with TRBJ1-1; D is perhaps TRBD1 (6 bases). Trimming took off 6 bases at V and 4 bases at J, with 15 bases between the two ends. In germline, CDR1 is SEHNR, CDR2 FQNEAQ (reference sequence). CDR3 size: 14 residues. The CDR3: CASRTGNKVTEAFF. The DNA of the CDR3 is TGTGCCAGCAGGACAGGTAATAAGGTCACTGAAGCTTTCTTT.

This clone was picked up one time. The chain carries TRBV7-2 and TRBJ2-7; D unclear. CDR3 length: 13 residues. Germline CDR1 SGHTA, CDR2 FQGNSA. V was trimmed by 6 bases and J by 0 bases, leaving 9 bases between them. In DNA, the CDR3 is TGTGCCAGCAGGGCCCCCCCCTCCTACGAGCAGTACTTC. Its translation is CASRAPPSYEQYF.

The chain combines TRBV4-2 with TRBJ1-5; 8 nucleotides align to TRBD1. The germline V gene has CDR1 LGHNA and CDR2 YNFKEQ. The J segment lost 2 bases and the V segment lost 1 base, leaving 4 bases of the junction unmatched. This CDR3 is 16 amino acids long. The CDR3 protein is CASSQAATGGNQPQHF. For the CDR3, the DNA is TGTGCCAGCAGCCAAGCCGCGACAGGGGGCAATCAGCCCCAGCATTTT.

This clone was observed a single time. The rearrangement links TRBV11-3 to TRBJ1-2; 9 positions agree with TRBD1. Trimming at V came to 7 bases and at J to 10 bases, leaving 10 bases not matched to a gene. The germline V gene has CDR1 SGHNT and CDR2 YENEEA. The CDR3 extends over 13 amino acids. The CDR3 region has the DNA TGTGCCAGCACCCACCCGGGACAGGGCTACTACACCTTC. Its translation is CASTHPGQGYYTF.

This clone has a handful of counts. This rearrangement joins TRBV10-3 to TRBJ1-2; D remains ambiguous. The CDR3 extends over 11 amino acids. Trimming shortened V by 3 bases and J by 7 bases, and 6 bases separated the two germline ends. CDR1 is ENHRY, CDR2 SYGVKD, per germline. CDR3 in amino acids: CAISDRVGYTF. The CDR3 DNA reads TGTGCCATCAGTGACCGGGTTGGCTACACCTTC.

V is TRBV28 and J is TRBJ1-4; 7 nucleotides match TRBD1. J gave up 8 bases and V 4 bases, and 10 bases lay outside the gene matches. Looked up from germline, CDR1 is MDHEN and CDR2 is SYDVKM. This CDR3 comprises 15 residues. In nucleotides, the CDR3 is TGTGCCAGCAGTTCCGAGACAGGGTTGGGCGAAAAACTGTTTTTT. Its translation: CASSSETGLGEKLFF.

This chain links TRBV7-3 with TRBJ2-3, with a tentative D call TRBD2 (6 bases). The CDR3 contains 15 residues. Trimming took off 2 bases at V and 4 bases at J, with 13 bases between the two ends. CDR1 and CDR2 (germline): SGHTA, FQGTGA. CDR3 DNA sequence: TGTGCCAGCAGCTTATGGGCTAGCGCTTCAGATACGCAGTATTTT. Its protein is CASSLWASASDTQYF.

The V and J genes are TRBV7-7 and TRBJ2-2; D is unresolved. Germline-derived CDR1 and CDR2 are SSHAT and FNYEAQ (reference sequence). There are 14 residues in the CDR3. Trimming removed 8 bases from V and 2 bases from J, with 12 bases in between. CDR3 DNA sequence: TGTGCCAGCTCGGTCGAGCTAAACACCGGGGAGCTGTTTTTT. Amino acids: CASSVELNTGELFF.

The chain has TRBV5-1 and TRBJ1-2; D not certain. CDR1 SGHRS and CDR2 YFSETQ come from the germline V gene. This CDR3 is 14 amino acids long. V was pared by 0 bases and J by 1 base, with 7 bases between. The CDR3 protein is CASSLGLLNYGYTF. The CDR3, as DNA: TGCGCCAGCAGCTTGGGACTTCTTAACTATGGCTACACCTTC.

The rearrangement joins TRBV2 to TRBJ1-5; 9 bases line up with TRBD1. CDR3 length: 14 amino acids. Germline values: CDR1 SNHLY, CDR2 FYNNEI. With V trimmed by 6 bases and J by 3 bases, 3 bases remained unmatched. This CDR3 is CASRKQGANQPQHF. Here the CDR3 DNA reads TGTGCCAGCAGGAAACAGGGGGCCAATCAGCCCCAGCATTTT.

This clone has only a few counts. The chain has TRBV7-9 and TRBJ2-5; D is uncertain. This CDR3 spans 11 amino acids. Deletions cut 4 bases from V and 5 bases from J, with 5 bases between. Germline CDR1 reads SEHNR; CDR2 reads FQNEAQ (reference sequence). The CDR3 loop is CASSSRETQYF. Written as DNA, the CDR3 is TGTGCCAGCAGCTCGAGGGAGACCCAGTACTTC. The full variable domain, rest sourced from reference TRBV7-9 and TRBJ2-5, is DTGVSQNPRHKITKRGQNVTFRCDPISEHNRLYWYRQTLGQGPEFLTYFQNEAQLEKSRLLSDRFSAERPKGSFSTLEIQRTEQGDSAMYLCASSSRETQYFGPGTRLLVL.

CDR3 coding DNA: TGTGCCAGCAGCTTATTTTTGCGGCAGGGTGGAAATGAAAAACTGTTTTTT. Translated: CASSLFLRQGGNEKLFF. The V and J genes are TRBV7-2 and TRBJ1-4; D is perhaps TRBD1 (5 bases). CDR3 length: 17 residues. Trimming removed 2 bases from V and 5 bases from J, with 18 bases in between. The germline V gene encodes CDR1 SGHTA and CDR2 FQGNSA.

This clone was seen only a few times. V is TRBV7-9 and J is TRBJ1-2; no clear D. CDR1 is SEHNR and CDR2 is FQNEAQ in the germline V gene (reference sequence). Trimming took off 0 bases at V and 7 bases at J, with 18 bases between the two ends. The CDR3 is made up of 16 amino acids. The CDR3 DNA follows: TGTGCCAGCAGCTTAGCCGACCGGAGGGTCAAGGGTGGCTACACCTTC. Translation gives CASSLADRRVKGGYTF.

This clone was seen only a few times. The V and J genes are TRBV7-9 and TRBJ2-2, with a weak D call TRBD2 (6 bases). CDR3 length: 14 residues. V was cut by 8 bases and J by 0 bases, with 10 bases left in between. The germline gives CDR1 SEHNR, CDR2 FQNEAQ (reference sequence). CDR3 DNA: TGTGCCAGCGGCGGGAACACGAACACCGGGGAGCTGTTTTTT. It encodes CASGGNTNTGELFF.

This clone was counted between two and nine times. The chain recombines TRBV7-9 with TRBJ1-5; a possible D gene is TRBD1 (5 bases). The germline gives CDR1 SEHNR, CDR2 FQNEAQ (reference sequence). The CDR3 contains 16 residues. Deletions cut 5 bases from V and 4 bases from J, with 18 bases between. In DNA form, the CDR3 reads TGTGCCAGCAGCCCGGGCGGGGGTGCGGGGAATCAGCCCCAGCATTTT. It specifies CASSPGGGAGNQPQHF.

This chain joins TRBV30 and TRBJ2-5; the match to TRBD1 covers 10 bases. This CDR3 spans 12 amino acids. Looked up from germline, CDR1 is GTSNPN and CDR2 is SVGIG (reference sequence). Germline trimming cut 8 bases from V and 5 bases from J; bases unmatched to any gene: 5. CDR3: CATATGGETQYF. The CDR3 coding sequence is TGTGCCACGGCGACAGGGGGCGAGACCCAGTACTTC. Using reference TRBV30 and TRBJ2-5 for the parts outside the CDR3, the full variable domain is SQTIHQWPATLVQPVGSPLSLECTVEGTSNPNLYWYRQAAGRGLQLLFYSVGIGQISSEVPQNLSASRPQDRQFILSSKKLLLSDSGFYLCATATGGETQYFGPGTRLLVL.